These 27 T cell receptor beta chains were all obtained from the same sample, sequenced in a study of T cell changes during pregnancy in multiple sclerosis. Profiled with immunoSEQ multiplex PCR; TCRdb holds only in-frame clones, not every one. The sample includes 60,000 to 75,000 clones, 92% of them seen just once. Sequenced material: peripheral blood, taken after pregnancy. The receptor set was obtained from a female donor with multiple sclerosis, enrolled in a pregnancy study.

The CDR3 region has the DNA TGCGCCAGCAGCGAGGTGGGGGCAGAGACCCAGTACTTC. Its translation: CASSEVGAETQYF. This sequence joins TRBV5-1 and TRBJ2-5; the D gene is possibly TRBD1 (6 bases). The CDR3 contains 13 residues. Germline assignment: CDR1 SGHRS and CDR2 YFSETQ. V dropped 4 bases and J dropped 4 bases, with 11 bases sitting between them.

The J gene is TRBJ1-3, the V gene TRBV30; the match to TRBD1 covers 10 bases. Germline CDR1 is GTSNPN and CDR2 is SVGIG (reference sequence). The CDR3 is 15 residues long. With V trimmed by 2 bases and J by 5 bases, 6 bases remained unmatched. The chain's CDR3 is CAWSRDRGLRNTIYF. CDR3 coding DNA: TGTGCCTGGAGTCGAGACAGGGGGCTTAGAAACACCATATATTTT.

The J gene is TRBJ2-2, the V gene TRBV11-2; tentatively, D is TRBD1 (5 bases). CDR3 size: 13 residues. Trimming pared 5 bases from V and 3 bases from J, leaving 7 bases between. Per the germline V gene, CDR1 is SGHAT and CDR2 is FQNNGV. The CDR3 region has the DNA TGTGCCAGCAGCGTCAGGGACACCGGGGAGCTGTTTTTT. It is translated as CASSVRDTGELFF.

This chain uses TRBV15 with TRBJ1-4; D may be TRBD1 (6 bases). CDR3 length: 15 amino acids. V lost 0 bases and J 11 bases, leaving 16 bases between the germline ends. In germline, CDR1 is LNHNV, CDR2 YYDKDF (reference sequence). CDR3 nucleotides: TGTGCCACCAGCAGAGATCGGACAGCCCTTGGGAAACTGTTTTTT. Translated, it gives CATSRDRTALGKLFF.

This clone was recorded only once. The chain links TRBV5-5 to TRBJ1-2, with D perhaps matching TRBD1 (5 bases). V gave up 2 bases and J gave up 1 base, with 15 bases separating them. Per germline, CDR1 SGHKS and CDR2 YYEKEE (reference sequence). The CDR3 spans 16 residues. CDR3 in DNA: TGTGCCAGCAGCTTTGGTCTACAGGAGAGTAACTATGGCTACACCTTC. This translates into CASSFGLQESNYGYTF.

The chain carries TRBV29-1 and TRBJ1-1, with 10 bases that match TRBD1. Germline V CDR1 and CDR2: SQVTM, ANQGSEA. CDR3 length equals 13 residues. V lost 7 bases and J lost 4; bases outside the gene matches: 6. CDR3 bases: TGCAGCGCCGACAGGGGGCGCAGCACTGAAGCTTTCTTT. Its protein is CSADRGRSTEAFF.

The V gene is TRBV9, the J gene TRBJ2-1, with 7 positions matching TRBD2. The CDR3 has 13 residues. The junction had 4 bases not matched to a gene; V was cut back by 4 bases and J by 6 bases. The germline gives CDR1 SGDLS, CDR2 YYNGEE. CDR3 in amino acids: CASSSWTSNEQFF. In nucleotides, the CDR3 is TGTGCCAGCAGCTCCTGGACTAGCAATGAGCAGTTCTTC.

The chain couples TRBV2 to TRBJ1-3, with TRBD1 as a possible D gene (6 bases). Trimming took 5 bases from V and 0 from J, leaving 14 bases between them. Germline lookup yields CDR1 SNHLY and CDR2 FYNNEI. The CDR3 is 16 amino acids. The CDR3 DNA is TGTGCCAGCAGTTACAGGGACCGTTTCTCTGGAAACACCATATATTTT. Translation: CASSYRDRFSGNTIYF.

This chain joins TRBV9 and TRBJ2-3; TRBD1 is a possible D gene (5 bases). Trimming took off 2 bases at V and 6 bases at J, with 16 bases between the two ends. CDR1 is SGDLS and CDR2 is YYNGEE in the germline V gene. The CDR3 has 15 amino acids. CDR3 bases: TGTGCCAGCAGCGTTGGCCAGGGCCTTGGGGATACGCAGTATTTT. Amino acid sequence: CASSVGQGLGDTQYF.

The chain recombines TRBV28 with TRBJ1-1; D is unresolved. The V and J ends lost 7 bases and 1 base respectively, with 10 bases between them. The CDR3 spans 13 residues. Germline CDR1 is MDHEN and CDR2 is SYDVKM. This CDR3 is CASTGVENTEAFF. The CDR3 coding sequence is TGTGCCAGCACCGGGGTAGAGAACACTGAAGCTTTCTTT.

J is TRBJ1-1 and V is TRBV30, with 7 bases matching TRBD1. V was pared by 7 bases and J by 1 base, with 6 bases of the junction left unmatched. Germline V gene lookup returns CDR1 GTSNPN and CDR2 SVGIG (reference sequence). CDR3 length: 13 amino acids. The DNA for the CDR3 is TGTGCCTACAGGGGCCTTACGAACACTGAAGCTTTCTTT. Translated: CAYRGLTNTEAFF.

The chain couples TRBV7-3 to TRBJ2-7, with D perhaps TRBD2 (6 bases). CDR1 is SGHTA and CDR2 is FQGTGA in the germline V gene. V was cut by 5 bases and J by 5 bases, with 13 bases left in between. The CDR3 consists of 13 residues. The CDR3 reads CASSAGPSHEQYF. The CDR3 nucleotides read TGTGCCAGCAGCGCGGGACCGAGCCACGAGCAGTACTTC.

In this sample, this clone turned up once. This chain joins TRBV5-1 and TRBJ2-5, with D perhaps TRBD1 (6 bases). The V end was cut by 2 bases, the J end by 2 bases, with 13 bases between. This CDR3 region has 15 residues. Germline lookup yields CDR1 SGHRS and CDR2 YFSETQ. The CDR3 sequence is CASSLTAGQQETQYF. CDR3 coding DNA: TGCGCCAGCAGCTTAACGGCTGGACAGCAAGAGACCCAGTACTTC.

This chain connects TRBV7-3 to TRBJ2-1; D perhaps matches TRBD2 (7 bases). Germline loops: CDR1 SGHTA, CDR2 FQGTGA. The ends were cut back, 6 bases at V and 4 bases at J, with 16 bases in the middle. This CDR3 is 15 amino acids long. The CDR3 DNA follows: TGTGCCAGCAGTTTAGGGGGGGACTTTTACAATGAGCAGTTCTTC. Protein product: CASSLGGDFYNEQFF.

The rearrangement links TRBV28 to TRBJ1-2; 10 positions agree with TRBD1. The germline gives CDR1 MDHEN, CDR2 SYDVKM. Trimming at V came to 6 bases and at J to 6 bases, leaving 7 bases not matched to a gene. The CDR3 length is 14 residues. The CDR3 spells CASRASGTGDGYTF. CDR3 bases: TGTGCCAGCAGGGCTTCAGGGACAGGGGATGGCTACACCTTC.

The rearrangement uses TRBV10-3 and TRBJ1-1; TRBD1 might be the D (6 bases). The CDR3 covers 14 residues. Germline CDR1 reads ENHRY; CDR2 reads SYGVKD. V was shortened by 3 bases and J by 2 bases, with 10 bases between the two germline ends. CDR3 sequence (DNA): TGTGCCATCAGTGACCAACAGGGTAACACTGAAGCTTTCTTT. It yields the protein CAISDQQGNTEAFF.

The chain uses TRBV30 and TRBJ2-3, with 7 bases that match TRBD2. Trimming cost V 0 bases and J 4 bases; bases outside gene matches: 1. Looked up from germline, CDR1 is GTSNPN and CDR2 is SVGIG (reference sequence). CDR3 length: 13 amino acids. This CDR3 is CAWSVRGADTQYF. The CDR3 DNA sequence: TGTGCCTGGAGTGTACGGGGGGCAGATACGCAGTATTTT.

The chain joins TRBV7-2 to TRBJ2-2; TRBD1 might be the D (8 bases). The germline gives CDR1 SGHTA, CDR2 FQGNSA. This CDR3 is 15 amino acids long. V was clipped by 5 bases and J by 6 bases, with 16 bases between them. The CDR3 loop reads CASSTGQGGAGELFF. CDR3 DNA: TGTGCCAGCAGCACCGGACAGGGAGGGGCCGGGGAGCTGTTTTTT.

This chain uses TRBV5-4 with TRBJ2-5; the D gene is possibly TRBD2 (6 bases). Per germline, CDR1 SGHNT and CDR2 YYREEE (reference sequence). The CDR3 has 15 amino acids. Between the trimmed V and J ends, which lost 4 bases and 2 bases, there was a span of 15 bases. CDR3 region: CASSPRTAGQETQYF. The CDR3 DNA reads as TGTGCCAGCAGCCCACGGACCGCGGGGCAAGAGACCCAGTACTTC.

The CDR3 loop is CASSPGASGIIEQFF. DNA of the CDR3: TGTGCCAGCAGCCCAGGGGCTAGCGGGATTATTGAGCAGTTCTTC. V usage is TRBV7-9 and J usage is TRBJ2-1, with 9 bases aligning to TRBD2. Trimming removed 5 bases from V and 9 bases from J; junction bases left unmatched: 11. This CDR3 comprises 15 residues. The germline gives CDR1 SEHNR, CDR2 FQNEAQ (reference sequence).

The V gene is TRBV6-1, the J gene TRBJ1-3; the D gene is possibly TRBD1 (5 bases). CDR1 is MNHNS, CDR2 SASEGT, per germline. With 2 bases removed from V and 0 bases from J, the gap between germline ends came to 8 bases. There are 15 residues in the CDR3. The CDR3: CASSELGGSGNTIYF. In nucleotides, the CDR3 is TGTGCCAGCAGTGAACTCGGGGGCTCTGGAAACACCATATATTTT.

V usage is TRBV5-1 and J usage is TRBJ2-2; 7 bases map to TRBD1. Germline CDR1 and CDR2: SGHRS and YFSETQ. This CDR3 contains 15 residues. Trimming cost V 5 bases and J 1 base; bases outside gene matches: 5. DNA of the CDR3: TGCGCCAGCAGGCCCGGGACAGTGAACACCGGGGAGCTGTTTTTT. Protein: CASRPGTVNTGELFF.

The chain has TRBV6-5 and TRBJ1-3; the D gene is possibly TRBD1 (6 bases). Germline CDR1 and CDR2: MNHEY and SVGAGI. Between the trimmed V and J ends, which lost 7 bases and 4 bases, there was a span of 11 bases. CDR3 length: 13 residues. CDR3 DNA: TGTGCCAGCAAAGACAGGCCCGGAAACACCATATATTTT. It encodes CASKDRPGNTIYF.

This clone was found once. V usage is TRBV18 and J usage is TRBJ2-2; 7 nucleotides match TRBD2. In germline, CDR1 is KGHSH, CDR2 LQKENI. This CDR3 comprises 16 residues. V shed 2 bases and J 1 base; nucleotides not matched to a gene: 4. The CDR3 here is CASSPLASGNTGELFF. CDR3 DNA sequence: TGTGCCAGCTCACCATTGGCTAGCGGGAACACCGGGGAGCTGTTTTTT.

This chain joins TRBV19 and TRBJ2-1; 9 positions agree with TRBD2. In germline, CDR1 is LNHDA, CDR2 SQIVND (reference sequence). The trim removed 4 bases at V and 10 bases at J, leaving 11 bases unmatched. The CDR3 runs 15 residues. This CDR3 reads CASSRWASGAREQFF. CDR3 in DNA: TGTGCCAGTAGTAGATGGGCTAGCGGGGCACGGGAGCAGTTCTTC.

This clone is a singleton in its sample. The V and J genes are TRBV7-9 and TRBJ2-5; tentatively, D is TRBD2 (6 bases). Germline lookup yields CDR1 SEHNR and CDR2 FQNEAQ (reference sequence). Trimming shortened V by 10 bases and J by 2 bases, and 29 bases separated the two germline ends. This CDR3 comprises 18 residues. For the CDR3, the DNA is TGTGCCATTTCCGCACCTATCACGCCGGGAGACGATCAAGAGACCCAGTACTTC. Its protein product is CAISAPITPGDDQETQYF.

This rearrangement joins TRBV7-9 to TRBJ2-1; weak D call: TRBD2 (6 bases). Germline assignment: CDR1 SEHNR and CDR2 FQNEAQ (reference sequence). Trimming shortened V by 7 bases and J by 8 bases, and 12 bases separated the two germline ends. This CDR3 region has 12 residues. Written as DNA, the CDR3 is TGTGCCAGCACCCAGGAGGGTGATGAGCAGTTCTTC. Protein product: CASTQEGDEQFF.